This TCR beta chain was found in a study of CDR3 diversity in severe acne. MiXCR, run by TCRdb on the PCR reads, gives a single entry per CDR3 protein. The table lists more than 70,000 distinct CDR3 sequences, 49% of them singletons. This clonotype was observed once. Trimming removed 6 bases from V and 3 bases from J, with 17 bases in between. The CDR3 consists of 15 residues. CDR1 and CDR2 (germline): ENHRY, SYGVKD. Sequencing input: blood. The chain uses TRBV10-3 and TRBJ1-2; tentative D call: TRBD1 (6 bases). The TCR comes from a male donor with severe acne vulgaris. DNA of the CDR3: TGTGCCATCAGGGACAGCAGTTTGGAGGACTATGGCTACACCTTC. Amino acids: CAIRDSSLEDYGYTF.